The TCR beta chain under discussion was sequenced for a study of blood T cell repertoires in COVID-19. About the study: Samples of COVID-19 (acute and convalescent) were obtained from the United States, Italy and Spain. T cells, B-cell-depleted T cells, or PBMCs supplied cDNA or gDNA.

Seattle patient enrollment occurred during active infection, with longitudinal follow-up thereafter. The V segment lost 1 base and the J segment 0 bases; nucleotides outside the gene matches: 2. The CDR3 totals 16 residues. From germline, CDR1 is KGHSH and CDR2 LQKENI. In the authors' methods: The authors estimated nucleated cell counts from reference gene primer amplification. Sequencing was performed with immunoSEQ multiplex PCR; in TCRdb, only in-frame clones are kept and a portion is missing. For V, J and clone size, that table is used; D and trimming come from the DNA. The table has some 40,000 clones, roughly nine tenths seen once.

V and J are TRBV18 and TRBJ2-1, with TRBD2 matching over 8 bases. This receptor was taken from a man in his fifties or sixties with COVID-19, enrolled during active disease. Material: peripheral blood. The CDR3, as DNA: TGTGCCAGCTCACCACTGAGCGGGGGCTCCTACAATGAGCAGTTCTTC. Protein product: CASSPLSGGSYNEQFF. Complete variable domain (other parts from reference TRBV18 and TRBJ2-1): NAGVMQNPRHLVRRRGQEARLRCSPMKGHSHVYWYRQLPEEGLKFMVYLQKENIIDESGMPKERFSAEFPKEGPSILRIQQVVRGDSAAYFCASSPLSGGSYNEQFFGPGTRLTVL.